The 30 T cell receptor beta chains listed next were all sequenced from one sample in a study of Graves' ophthalmopathy and Graves' hyperthyroidism. RNA transcripts served as template for amplifying TCR beta CDR3 sequences. Second-round multiplex PCR came after first-round RT-PCR with HTBI primers. TCRdb analysed the multiplex PCR reads with MiXCR anew, one entry per CDR3 protein. Among hundreds of thousands of distinct CDR3 sequences, about 46% were seen once, and the ten largest hold more than 45%. Sequences were obtained from peripheral blood. These receptors originate from an adult man with Graves' ophthalmopathy.

V usage is TRBV20-1 and J usage is TRBJ2-7, with D perhaps TRBD1 or TRBD2 (5 bases each). This CDR3 is 14 amino acids long. Germline V gene lookup returns CDR1 DFQATT and CDR2 SNEGSKA (reference sequence). Between the trimmed V and J ends, which lost 6 bases and 2 bases, there was a span of 17 bases. This chain's CDR3 is CSATKVGDPYEQYF. In DNA form, the CDR3 reads TGCAGTGCCACCAAAGTCGGGGACCCCTACGAGCAGTACTTC.

This clonotype was counted ten times or more. The chain uses TRBV25-1 and TRBJ2-7; maybe TRBD1 (6 bases). The germline V gene has CDR1 MGHDK and CDR2 SYGVNS. The CDR3 length is 15 residues. The V end was cut by 4 bases, the J end by 4 bases, with 17 bases between. CDR3 bases: TGTGCCAGCAGTGCCATACAGGGTTTGCTGTACGAGCAGTACTTC. Amino acid sequence: CASSAIQGLLYEQYF.

This rearrangement joins TRBV19 to TRBJ1-6, with D perhaps TRBD1 (6 bases). Trimming cost V 9 bases and J 8 bases, with 20 bases left between them. Germline V gene data show CDR1 as LNHDA and CDR2 as SQIVND (reference sequence). The CDR3 totals 15 residues. CDR3 sequence: CASSPRGGIDSPLHF. The DNA for the CDR3 is TGTGCCAGCAGTCCTAGGGGGGGCATTGATTCACCCCTCCACTTT.

The CDR3 DNA follows: TGTGCCAGCACCCGGGGCTCAGGGGCCCACGCCGTCGGCGAGCAGTACTTC. Translated, it gives CASTRGSGAHAVGEQYF. This chain connects TRBV9 to TRBJ2-7, with D maybe TRBD1 (6 bases). CDR1 is SGDLS, CDR2 YYNGEE, per germline. CDR3 size: 17 residues. V lost 6 bases to trimming and J lost 6 bases, with 28 bases between them.

The rearrangement links TRBV2 to TRBJ2-5; possible D gene TRBD1, 6 bases. Per germline, CDR1 SNHLY and CDR2 FYNNEI. V shed 7 bases and J shed 9 bases, with 15 bases lying between them. The CDR3 runs 12 residues. The DNA of the CDR3 is TGTGCCAGCATTCTATCCCAGGGGCCCCAGTACTTC. It specifies CASILSQGPQYF.

This clonotype was observed a few times. The chain combines TRBV20-1 with TRBJ1-1; TRBD1 is a possible D gene (6 bases). The germline V and J ends were trimmed by 5 bases and 5 bases, with 21 bases remaining between them. The length of the CDR3 is 15 residues. Germline V lookup: CDR1 DFQATT, CDR2 SNEGSKA (reference sequence). CDR3 sequence (DNA): TGCAGTGCTTTGGGAACACAGGGCCTAGGGACTGAAGCTTTCTTT. Its translation: CSALGTQGLGTEAFF.

The chain joins TRBV25-1 to TRBJ1-1; TRBD1 aligns across 7 bases. Germline V gene data show CDR1 as MGHDK and CDR2 as SYGVNS. This CDR3 region has 11 residues. V trimming: 5 bases; J trimming: 6 bases; junction bases outside the gene matches: 0. The CDR3 reads CASSQGAEAFF. The CDR3 DNA reads TGTGCCAGCAGTCAGGGGGCTGAAGCTTTCTTT.

The chain couples TRBV19 to TRBJ1-3; no clear D. Germline V gives CDR1 LNHDA, CDR2 SQIVND (reference sequence). The CDR3 has 15 amino acids. The ends were cut back, 3 bases at V and 0 bases at J, with 9 bases in the middle. The CDR3 coding sequence is TGTGCCAGTAGTATTGCGGCAGCCTCTGGAAACACCATATATTTT. It yields the protein CASSIAAASGNTIYF.

V usage is TRBV25-1 and J usage is TRBJ2-2; 13 bases are a match to TRBD2. V lost 5 bases, J lost 3 bases, and 0 bases stayed unmatched. Germline CDR1 and CDR2: MGHDK and SYGVNS. The CDR3 contains 15 residues. The CDR3 spells CASSTSGRDTGELFF. Here the CDR3 DNA reads TGTGCCAGCAGTACTAGCGGGAGGGACACCGGGGAGCTGTTTTTT.

This clonotype turned up a few times. The chain links TRBV5-1 to TRBJ1-1; tentatively, D is TRBD1 (5 bases). This CDR3 spans 13 amino acids. The germline V and J ends were trimmed by 5 bases and 1 base, with 9 bases remaining between them. Germline CDR1 is SGHRS and CDR2 is YFSETQ. The CDR3 DNA reads as TGCGCCAGCAGTATGGGGGGGAACACTGAAGCTTTCTTT. This sequence encodes CASSMGGNTEAFF.

This rearrangement joins TRBV9 to TRBJ2-7; the D is unclear. Germline CDR1 SGDLS, CDR2 YYNGEE. Deletions cut 0 bases from V and 3 bases from J, with 10 bases between. This CDR3 comprises 14 residues. CDR3 sequence reads: CASSVGSENYEQYF. The DNA for the CDR3 is TGTGCCAGCAGCGTAGGGTCAGAAAACTACGAGCAGTACTTC.

The chain joins TRBV7-2 to TRBJ1-5; 7 bases align to TRBD1. Losses at the gene ends were 6 bases for V and 7 bases for J; bases not matched to a gene: 9. Looked up from germline, CDR1 is SGHTA and CDR2 is FQGNSA. This CDR3 has 14 residues. The CDR3 nucleotides read TGTGCCAGCAGTAGGGCAGGGGGAGAACAGCCCCAGCATTTT. Protein: CASSRAGGEQPQHF.

This chain connects TRBV10-3 to TRBJ1-2, with TRBD1 matching over 7 bases. V was clipped by 7 bases and J by 2 bases; unmatched bases: 16. CDR3 length equals 17 residues. CDR1 ENHRY and CDR2 SYGVKD come from the germline V gene. CDR3 loop: CAITADGTEQKNYGYTF. The CDR3 coding sequence is TGTGCCATCACTGCCGACGGGACAGAGCAAAAGAACTATGGCTACACCTTC.

In its sample, this clonotype was seen once. The chain joins TRBV20-1 to TRBJ1-4; D not resolved. CDR1 is DFQATT and CDR2 is SNEGSKA in the germline V gene (reference sequence). The CDR3 covers 12 residues. V gave up 6 bases and J gave up 5 bases, with 10 bases separating them. The CDR3 DNA sequence: TGCAGTGCAATGGTGAAAAATGAAAAACTGTTTTTT. Translation gives CSAMVKNEKLFF.

This clonotype was seen a single time. The chain has TRBV7-8 and TRBJ2-2, with D tentatively TRBD2 (7 bases). The CDR3 extends over 17 amino acids. Trimming took 0 bases from V and 4 from J, leaving 15 bases between them. CDR1 SGHVS and CDR2 FQNEAQ come from the germline V gene. CDR3 sequence: CASSLAGGPLGTGELFF. As DNA, the CDR3 is TGTGCCAGCAGCTTAGCGGGGGGGCCATTGGGCACCGGGGAGCTGTTTTTT. Filled out from reference TRBV7-8 and TRBJ2-2, the complete variable domain reads GAGVSQSPRYKVAKRGQDVALRCDPISGHVSLFWYQQALGQGPEFLTYFQNEAQLDKSGLPSDRFFAERPEGSVSTLKIQRTQQEDSAVYLCASSLAGGPLGTGELFFGEGSRLTVL.

V usage is TRBV28 and J usage is TRBJ2-2; 11 bases are a match to TRBD1. In germline, CDR1 is MDHEN, CDR2 SYDVKM. V gave up 8 bases and J gave up 7 bases; unmatched junction bases: 6. This CDR3 has 14 amino acids. CDR3 residues: CASVWTGGGGELFF. For the CDR3, the DNA is TGTGCCAGCGTTTGGACAGGGGGCGGCGGGGAGCTGTTTTTT.

To note about this clonotype: The junction differs from germline at one of its ends, possibly a read error. The rearrangement uses TRBV7-6 and TRBJ2-5, with 8 nucleotides matching TRBD2. CDR1 and CDR2 from the germline V gene are SGHVS and FNYEAQ. This CDR3 is 16 amino acids long. The CDR3 loop is CASSLDSGEIEEAQYF. CDR3 in DNA: TGTGCCAGCAGCTTAGATAGCGGGGAAATTGAAGAGGCCCAGTACTTC.

The sample holds a few counts of this clonotype. The V gene is TRBV6-5, the J gene TRBJ2-7; 12 nucleotides align to TRBD2. Germline CDR1 reads MNHEY; CDR2 reads SVGAGI. The CDR3 sequence is 14 residues long. Trimming at V came to 5 bases and at J to 3 bases, leaving 2 bases not matched to a gene. CDR3 sequence: CASSRLAGDYEQYF. In DNA, the CDR3 is TGTGCCAGCAGTCGACTAGCGGGAGACTACGAGCAGTACTTC.

CDR3: CASSPGTGFQETQYF. The CDR3 bases are TGCGCCAGCAGCCCCGGGACAGGGTTCCAAGAGACCCAGTACTTC. This chain links TRBV5-1 with TRBJ2-5; 9 bases are shared with TRBD1. The CDR3 contains 15 residues. Germline loops: CDR1 SGHRS, CDR2 YFSETQ. J gave up 1 base and V 4 bases, and 5 bases lay outside the gene matches.

The chain recombines TRBV6-1 with TRBJ1-4, with D perhaps TRBD1 (6 bases). The V and J ends lost 7 bases and 3 bases respectively, with 9 bases between them. From germline, CDR1 is MNHNS and CDR2 SASEGT. The CDR3 is 13 residues long. CDR3: CASNGGPNEKLFF. For the CDR3, the DNA is TGTGCCAGCAATGGGGGGCCTAATGAAAAACTGTTTTTT.

On this clonotype: An end of the junction does not agree with germline; a read error may underlie this. The V call is TRBV7-9, the J call TRBJ1-3, with unresolved D. This CDR3 region has 15 residues. Germline lookup yields CDR1 SEHNR and CDR2 FQNEAQ (reference sequence). CDR3 protein: CTSSLAFVSGNTIYF. The CDR3 region has the DNA TGTACCAGCAGCTTAGCTTTTGTATCTGGAAACACCATATATTTT.

With regard to this clonotype: The junction departs from germline at one end; a sequencing error may be responsible. The chain employs TRBV7-2 and TRBJ2-2; D may correspond to TRBD1 or TRBD2 (5 bases each). CDR1 is SGHTA and CDR2 is FQGNSA in the germline V gene. This CDR3 comprises 15 residues. The CDR3 DNA sequence: TGCGCCAGCAGCTTGTTGGGGGTCAACACCGGGGAGCTGTTTTTT. It is translated as CASSLLGVNTGELFF.

This clonotype was counted between two and nine times. V is TRBV7-2 and J is TRBJ2-2; 7 bases line up with TRBD2. V shed 4 bases and J 0 bases; nucleotides not matched to a gene: 8. The CDR3 has 17 residues. Germline CDR1 SGHTA, CDR2 FQGNSA. CDR3 bases: TGTGCCAGCAGCTCCGTAGCGGGTCCCGCGAACACCGGGGAGCTGTTTTTT. The encoded protein is CASSSVAGPANTGELFF.

V usage is TRBV29-1 and J usage is TRBJ2-4, with D maybe TRBD2 (7 bases). Trimming removed 7 bases from V and 6 bases from J, with 25 bases in between. Germline loops: CDR1 SQVTM, CDR2 ANQGSEA. The CDR3 extends over 16 amino acids. The CDR3 DNA sequence: TGCAGCGCCCTTAGGGGGTCGGGGGGAGTCAGAAACATTCAGTACTTC. The encoded protein is CSALRGSGGVRNIQYF.

The chain uses TRBV7-9 and TRBJ2-5, with 11 bases lining up with TRBD2. The ends lost 6 bases at V and 3 bases at J; junction bases unmatched: 21. The CDR3 runs 20 residues. Per the germline V gene, CDR1 is SEHNR and CDR2 is FQNEAQ (reference sequence). The CDR3 DNA follows: TGTGCCAGCAGACGAGAGTTTCCGGGACTAGCGGCACTCGAGGAAGAGACCCAGTACTTC. Amino acids: CASRREFPGLAALEEETQYF.

A few counts support this clonotype. The chain joins TRBV7-6 to TRBJ2-7; 10 bases map to TRBD2. The trim removed 5 bases at V and 2 bases at J, leaving 9 bases unmatched. Germline lookup yields CDR1 SGHVS and CDR2 FNYEAQ. The CDR3 covers 16 residues. The CDR3 region is CASSQDLAGGAYEQYF. DNA for the CDR3: TGTGCCAGCAGCCAAGATTTAGCGGGAGGAGCCTACGAGCAGTACTTC.

The rearrangement joins TRBV11-1 to TRBJ2-5; 8 positions match TRBD2. This CDR3 spans 15 amino acids. After removal of 4 bases from V and 4 bases from J, the junction contained 8 bases not matched to a gene. The V gene's germline CDR1 is SGHAT and CDR2 FQDESV (reference sequence). The CDR3 reads CASSYRSGSTETQYF. The CDR3 DNA is TGTGCCAGCAGCTATCGGAGCGGGAGTACAGAGACCCAGTACTTC.

This clonotype was detected only a few times. The genes are TRBV15 and TRBJ2-6, with D maybe TRBD1 (6 bases). The ends were cut back, 0 bases at V and 0 bases at J, with 15 bases in the middle. The CDR3 contains 19 residues. Germline V lookup: CDR1 LNHNV, CDR2 YYDKDF (reference sequence). The CDR3: CATSRDRTETSSGANVLTF. The CDR3 nucleotides read TGTGCCACCAGCAGAGATAGGACAGAAACAAGCTCTGGGGCCAACGTCCTGACTTTC. The full variable domain, completed using reference TRBV15 and TRBJ2-6, is DAMVIQNPRYQVTQFGKPVTLSCSQTLNHNVMYWYQQKSSQAPKLLFHYYDKDFNNEADTPDNFQSRRPNTSFCFLDIRSPGLGDTAMYLCATSRDRTETSSGANVLTFGAGSRLTVL.

In its sample, this clonotype was seen a few times. The rearrangement links TRBV20-1 to TRBJ2-6, with D perhaps matching TRBD2 (5 bases). V lost 5 bases to trimming and J lost 0 bases, with 11 bases between them. CDR3 length equals 15 residues. Germline-derived CDR1 and CDR2 are DFQATT and SNEGSKA (reference sequence). This chain's CDR3 is CSARGISSGANVLTF. Here the CDR3 DNA reads TGCAGTGCTCGGGGAATAAGCTCTGGGGCCAACGTCCTGACTTTC.

This clonotype was observed a few times. The V gene is TRBV29-1, the J gene TRBJ1-1, with 11 bases lining up with TRBD1. This CDR3 contains 13 residues. Germline V gene sequence: CDR1 SQVTM, CDR2 ANQGSEA. V lost 4 bases and J lost 10; bases outside the gene matches: 8. CDR3 sequence (DNA): TGCAGCGTTGTGGGGACAGGGGGTCCCAGAGCTTTCTTT. Translated: CSVVGTGGPRAFF.